Listed below are T cell receptor beta chains from one sample, sequenced in a study of blood T cell repertoires in COVID-19. TCRdb's copy holds only in-frame clones and misses some; the assay was immunoSEQ multiplex PCR. The sample records around 160,000 clones, approximately 80% being singletons. The sequencing sample was made of peripheral blood. The receptors originated from a man in his sixties with active or convalescent COVID-19. CDR3s include the opening cysteine and the closing phenylalanine or tryptophan. The D gene is left open where the match is weak. A clone size is listed for some rows: how often the clone was seen (once, few, many), or a class if it is expanded.

D gene | J gene | clone size | V gene | CDR3 protein | CDR3 DNA
NA | TRBJ2-1 | NA | TRBV6-5 | CAGRGFNEQFF | TGTGCCGGAAGGGGATTTAATGAGCAGTTCTTC
TRBD1 | TRBJ2-7 | NA | TRBV5-5 | CASSLPTGYEQYF | TGTGCCAGCAGCTTGCCGACAGGGTACGAGCAGTACTTC
NA | TRBJ2-6 | NA | TRBV4-3 | CASSHNEQGGSGANVLTF | TGCGCCAGCAGCCATAACGAGCAGGGGGGATCTGGGGCCAACGTCCTGACTTTC
NA | TRBJ2-7 | NA | TRBV9 | CASSVGDEQYF | TGTGCCAGCAGCGTAGGCGACGAGCAGTACTTC
NA | TRBJ2-1 | NA | TRBV7-9 | CASSLGGYSYNEQFF | TGTGCCAGCAGCTTAGGCGGCTACTCCTACAATGAGCAGTTCTTC
NA | TRBJ1-5 | NA | TRBV28 | CASSRRQMGQPQHF | TGTGCCAGCAGTCGAAGACAGATGGGCCAGCCCCAGCATTTT
NA | TRBJ2-7 | NA | TRBV18 | CASSPEARGEQYF | TGTGCCAGCTCACCAGAGGCGCGAGGGGAGCAGTACTTC
TRBD2 | TRBJ2-1 | NA | TRBV3-1/TRBV3-2 | CASSQDFASGRGNEQFF | TGTGCCAGCAGCCAAGATTTTGCCAGCGGGAGAGGAAATGAGCAGTTCTTC
NA | TRBJ2-5 | NA | TRBV27 | CASSSPGVETQYF | TGTGCCAGCAGTTCCCCCGGGGTGGAGACCCAGTACTTC
TRBD1 | TRBJ1-1 | NA | TRBV28 | CASSFPRGPTEAFF | TGTGCCAGCAGTTTCCCCAGGGGGCCTACTGAAGCTTTCTTT
TRBD2 | TRBJ2-1 | NA | TRBV2 | CASSLARGTRGNEQFF | TGTGCCAGCAGTTTAGCGCGGGGGACTAGGGGTAATGAGCAGTTCTTC
NA | TRBJ2-3 | NA | TRBV7-2 | CASSLGASDTQYF | TGTGCCAGCAGCTTAGGGGCCTCAGATACGCAGTATTTT
TRBD2 | TRBJ2-7 | NA | TRBV13 | CASSFLQRGRYEQYF | TGTGCCAGCAGCTTTTTGCAGCGGGGGAGGTACGAGCAGTACTTC
NA | TRBJ1-2 | NA | TRBV28 | CASKVQGLWDGYTF | TGTGCCAGCAAAGTCCAGGGGTTATGGGATGGCTACACCTTC
TRBD1 | TRBJ2-4 | few | TRBV5-4 | CASSQGQGENIQYF | TGTGCCAGCAGTCAGGGACAGGGAGAGAACATTCAGTACTTC
TRBD1 | TRBJ1-3 | NA | TRBV7-7 | CASSRDRGSGNTIYF | TGTGCCAGCAGCCGGGACAGGGGTTCTGGAAACACCATATATTTT
TRBD1 | TRBJ1-1 | NA | TRBV2 | CASRLDRGTEAFF | TGTGCCAGCAGATTGGACAGGGGAACTGAAGCTTTCTTT
TRBD2 | TRBJ2-2 | once | TRBV7-3 | CASSSQGLAGVYTGELFF | TGTGCCAGCAGCTCACAGGGGCTAGCGGGAGTGTACACCGGGGAGCTGTTTTTT
NA | TRBJ1-3 | NA | TRBV2 | CAGGVGGPGNTIYF | TGTGCCGGGGGAGTGGGAGGGCCTGGAAACACCATATATTTT
TRBD1 | TRBJ1-1 | NA | TRBV19 | CASSIGRGRDYTAFF | TGTGCCAGTAGTATAGGAAGGGGGCGCGATTATACGGCTTTCTTT
NA | TRBJ1-5 | NA | TRBV6-2/TRBV6-3 | CASSSGYSNQPQHF | TGTGCCAGCAGTTCGGGGTATAGCAATCAGCCCCAGCATTTT
NA | TRBJ2-5 | NA | TRBV2 | CASSEGGAEETQYF | TGTGCCAGCAGTGAAGGGGGAGCGGAGGAGACCCAGTACTTC
TRBD1 | TRBJ1-6 | NA | TRBV9 | CASSAVTGGSSPLHF | TGTGCCAGCAGCGCCGTGACAGGGGGTAGTTCACCCCTCCACTTT
NA | TRBJ2-5 | NA | TRBV25-1 | CASSEWGRQETQYF | TGTGCCAGCAGTGAATGGGGCAGGCAAGAGACCCAGTACTTC
TRBD1 | TRBJ1-5 | NA | TRBV6-2/TRBV6-3 | CASSYPRTGGDNQPQHF | TGTGCCAGCAGTTACCCCCGGACAGGGGGCGATAATCAGCCCCAGCATTTT
TRBD1 | TRBJ2-7 | NA | TRBV6-5 | CASSRPGQGSYEQYF | TGTGCCAGCAGCCGCCCGGGACAGGGGTCCTACGAGCAGTACTTC
NA | TRBJ2-3 | NA | TRBV7-9 | CASSLATVSTTDTQYF | TGTGCCAGCAGCTTAGCAACGGTTTCCACGACAGATACGCAGTATTTT
NA | TRBJ1-5 | NA | TRBV19 | CASSSRGGSGSNQPQHF | TGTGCCAGTAGTAGTCGGGGGGGGTCCGGTAGCAATCAGCCCCAGCATTTT
TRBD1 | TRBJ2-7 | NA | TRBV2 | CASRDTGGSPYEQYF | TGTGCCAGCAGGGATACAGGGGGCTCCCCCTACGAGCAGTACTTC
NA | TRBJ2-1 | NA | TRBV6-5 | CASRSGGTYNEQFF | TGTGCCAGCAGATCCGGCGGAACCTACAATGAGCAGTTCTTC
NA | TRBJ1-2 | few | TRBV5-6 | CASSLTGPGYTF | TGTGCCAGCAGCTTGACAGGGCCTGGCTACACCTTC
TRBD2 | TRBJ2-3 | few | TRBV7-8 | CASSPRLALTDTQYF | TGTGCCAGCAGCCCAAGACTAGCCCTCACAGATACGCAGTATTTT
TRBD1 | TRBJ1-2 | NA | TRBV7-9 | CASSSWDRHYGYTF | TGTGCCAGCAGCTCGTGGGACAGACATTATGGCTACACCTTC
TRBD1 | TRBJ1-2 | NA | TRBV3-1/TRBV3-2 | CASSHLRQGAGYGYTF | TGTGCCAGCAGCCATCTCCGACAGGGGGCTGGCTATGGCTACACCTTC
NA | TRBJ2-7 | NA | TRBV4-2 | CASSQDAGSAYEQYF | TGTGCCAGCAGCCAAGACGCAGGCTCGGCCTACGAGCAGTACTTC
TRBD1 | TRBJ2-7 | NA | TRBV5-4 | CASSPRTGAVEQYF | TGTGCCAGCAGCCCACGGACAGGGGCGGTGGAGCAGTACTTC
TRBD1 | TRBJ2-1 | NA | TRBV27 | CASSARTGATSNEQFF | TGTGCCAGCAGTGCCCGGACAGGGGCGACATCCAATGAGCAGTTCTTC
TRBD2 | TRBJ2-2 | NA | TRBV18 | CASSSPGLAGGLNTGELFF | TGTGCCAGCTCATCTCCGGGACTAGCGGGAGGATTGAACACCGGGGAGCTGTTTTTT
TRBD2 | TRBJ2-1 | NA | TRBV30 | CAWSVRAGVVQFF | TGTGCCTGGAGTGTAAGGGCGGGAGTGGTGCAGTTCTTC
NA | TRBJ1-5 | NA | TRBV7-9 | CASSPGQKQPQHF | TGTGCCAGCAGCCCAGGGCAGAAACAGCCCCAGCATTTT
NA | TRBJ2-7 | NA | TRBV7-9 | CASSFSSYEQYF | TGTGCCAGCAGCTTTTCTTCCTACGAGCAGTACTTC
NA | TRBJ2-3 | NA | TRBV9 | CASSVVGGTQYF | TGTGCCAGCAGCGTAGTAGGGGGTACGCAGTATTTT
TRBD2 | TRBJ2-3 | NA | TRBV3-1/TRBV3-2 | CASSQVLAGGTDTQYF | TGTGCCAGCAGCCAAGTGTTAGCGGGAGGCACGGATACGCAGTATTTT
TRBD1 | TRBJ1-2 | NA | TRBV28 | CASSYPRTGDYGYTF | TGTGCCAGCAGTTATCCTAGGACAGGGGACTATGGCTACACCTTC
TRBD1 | TRBJ1-2 | NA | TRBV19 | CASSPTGTGYTF | TGTGCCAGTAGTCCGACAGGGACCGGCTACACCTTC
TRBD2 | TRBJ2-7 | once | TRBV6-2/TRBV6-3 | CASSYSLIAGGSYEQYF | TGTGCCAGCAGTTACTCCTTAATAGCGGGAGGGTCCTACGAGCAGTACTTC
NA | TRBJ1-1 | once | TRBV3-1/TRBV3-2 | CASSQRGTEAFF | TGTGCCAGCAGCCAACGGGGCACTGAAGCTTTCTTT
NA | TRBJ2-3 | once | TRBV4-2 | CASSQRGGRDTQYF | TGTGCCAGCAGCCAACGTGGCGGGCGGGATACGCAGTATTTT
NA | TRBJ1-4 | NA | TRBV9 | CASSVAGGAGEKLFF | TGTGCCAGCAGCGTAGCGGGGGGCGCAGGGGAAAAACTGTTTTTT
NA | TRBJ1-1 | NA | TRBV19 | CASSIDKVLRGTEAFF | TGTGCCAGTAGTATAGATAAGGTACTTCGAGGAACTGAAGCTTTCTTT